Following are 18 T cell receptor beta chains from one sample sequenced in a study of blood T cell repertoires in COVID-19. Generated by immunoSEQ multiplex PCR, the TCRdb table keeps only in-frame clones and is missing some. The profile shows approximately 440,000 clones, 80% to 95% of them singletons. The sample consisted of PBMCs or T cells enriched from blood (not recorded which). These receptors originate from a young man who had recovered from COVID-19.

This chain joins TRBV5-4 and TRBJ2-1; 7 bases match TRBD2. Germline V gene lookup returns CDR1 SGHNT and CDR2 YYREEE (reference sequence). V gave up 6 bases and J gave up 0 bases; unmatched junction bases: 9. This CDR3 is 16 amino acids long. DNA of the CDR3: TGTGCCAGCACCCCGGGGGGACGGGGCTCCTACAATGAGCAGTTCTTC. This sequence encodes CASTPGGRGSYNEQFF.

The V gene is TRBV10-2, the J gene TRBJ1-3; D is unclear. The CDR3 covers 16 residues. Germline CDR1 WSHSY, CDR2 SAAADI. V lost 2 bases, J lost 2 bases, and 13 bases lay in between. Here the CDR3 reads CASSERSRTTGNTIYF. For the CDR3, the DNA is TGCGCCAGCAGTGAGAGGTCTAGAACAACTGGAAACACCATATATTTT.

The chain carries TRBV30 and TRBJ2-7, with 13 bases that match TRBD2. Looked up from germline, CDR1 is GTSNPN and CDR2 is SVGIG (reference sequence). The CDR3 runs to 15 residues. Trimming cost V 4 bases and J 6 bases; bases outside gene matches: 9. DNA of the CDR3: TGTGCCTGGAAAACCGGACTAGCGGGAGCTCGCGAGCAGTACTTC. It specifies CAWKTGLAGAREQYF.

The chain joins TRBV10-1 to TRBJ1-4; TRBD1 matches 9 bases. Germline values: CDR1 WNHNN, CDR2 SYGVQD (reference sequence). Trimming removed 6 bases from V and 5 bases from J; junction bases left unmatched: 4. This CDR3 comprises 14 residues. The CDR3 loop reads CASRGQGYNEKLFF. The CDR3 region has the DNA TGCGCCAGCAGGGGACAGGGTTACAATGAAAAACTGTTTTTT.

This chain uses TRBV6-1 with TRBJ2-7, with no clear D. V was clipped by 1 base and J by 4 bases, with 5 bases between them. The CDR3 has 12 residues. Germline CDR1 reads MNHNS; CDR2 reads SASEGT. The CDR3 region has the DNA TGTGCCAGCAGTGAAGGAGCTTACGAGCAGTACTTC. Protein: CASSEGAYEQYF.

The rearrangement links TRBV24-1 to TRBJ2-6; a weak D match, TRBD1 (6 bases). Deletions cut 5 bases from V and 0 bases from J, with 16 bases between. This CDR3 comprises 18 residues. In germline, CDR1 is KGHDR, CDR2 SFDVKD. The CDR3 reads CATSGGQTVFSGANVLTF. The CDR3 DNA reads TGTGCCACCAGTGGCGGACAGACCGTATTCTCTGGGGCCAACGTCCTGACTTTC.

The chain uses TRBV7-8 and TRBJ2-7, with TRBD1 matching 8 bases. Germline V gene data show CDR1 as SGHVS and CDR2 as FQNEAQ. CDR3 length equals 15 residues. The V gene end was trimmed by 5 bases and the J gene end by 3 bases; junction bases not matched to a gene: 9. As DNA, the CDR3 is TGTGCCAGCAGCGCCCCCGGGACAGGACACTACGAGCAGTACTTC. Translated: CASSAPGTGHYEQYF. The variable domain in full, with the rest retrieved from reference TRBV7-8 and TRBJ2-7, is GAGVSQSPRYKVAKRGQDVALRCDPISGHVSLFWYQQALGQGPEFLTYFQNEAQLDKSGLPSDRFFAERPEGSVSTLKIQRTQQEDSAVYLCASSAPGTGHYEQYFGPGTRLTVT.

The chain recombines TRBV5-1 with TRBJ2-3; a possible D gene is TRBD1 (5 bases). Trimming shortened V by 0 bases and J by 10 bases, and 12 bases separated the two germline ends. CDR1 SGHRS and CDR2 YFSETQ come from the germline V gene. This CDR3 has 13 amino acids. CDR3 coding DNA: TGCGCCAGCAGCTTGGTTAGGGGCGCCCCGCAGTATTTT. Translated, it gives CASSLVRGAPQYF.

This sequence joins TRBV7-8 and TRBJ2-7, with 16 positions matching TRBD2. This CDR3 region has 19 residues. The V segment lost 2 bases and the J segment 0 bases; nucleotides outside the gene matches: 7. Per germline, CDR1 SGHVS and CDR2 FQNEAQ. CDR3 region: CASSLIPGLAGGRSYEQYF. CDR3 nucleotide sequence: TGTGCCAGCAGCTTAATTCCGGGACTAGCGGGAGGGCGCTCCTACGAGCAGTACTTC.

V usage is TRBV11-2 and J usage is TRBJ2-1; 16 positions agree with TRBD2. Germline loops: CDR1 SGHAT, CDR2 FQNNGV. The ends lost 9 bases at V and 4 bases at J; junction bases unmatched: 6. The CDR3 covers 16 residues. The CDR3: CASKGLAGGRYNEQFF. In nucleotides, the CDR3 is TGTGCCAGTAAGGGACTAGCGGGAGGGAGGTACAATGAGCAGTTCTTC.

The DNA of the CDR3 is TGTGCCAGCTCACCCAAGAGGGACAGGGGGTCCCACGAGCAGTACTTC. Amino acid sequence: CASSPKRDRGSHEQYF. The J gene is TRBJ2-7, the V gene TRBV6-6, with 11 bases lining up with TRBD1. Germline V gene data show CDR1 as MNHNY and CDR2 as SVGAGI (reference sequence). The trim removed 8 bases at V and 5 bases at J, leaving 14 bases unmatched. The CDR3 contains 16 residues.

The rearrangement uses TRBV7-9 and TRBJ2-7; 7 nucleotides line up with TRBD1. Germline CDR1 and CDR2: SEHNR and FQNEAQ (reference sequence). V gave up 5 bases and J gave up 4 bases; unmatched junction bases: 5. This CDR3 spans 13 amino acids. CDR3 sequence: CASSARQGYEQYF. The CDR3 coding sequence is TGTGCCAGCAGCGCCAGACAGGGATACGAGCAGTACTTC.

The chain employs TRBV13 and TRBJ1-5, with 9 bases matching TRBD1. The CDR3 runs 13 residues. Germline lookup yields CDR1 PRHDT and CDR2 FYEKMQ (reference sequence). Unmatched junction bases numbered 7, after V lost 7 bases and J lost 9 bases. CDR3 DNA: TGTGCCAGCACGAACAGGGGGCGGGGGCCCCAGCATTTT. It specifies CASTNRGRGPQHF.

The chain carries TRBV30 and TRBJ1-1; D call uncertain. From germline, CDR1 is GTSNPN and CDR2 SVGIG (reference sequence). This CDR3 has 13 amino acids. The V and J ends lost 1 base and 0 bases respectively, with 6 bases between them. The CDR3: CAWSGSVNTEAFF. CDR3 DNA sequence: TGTGCCTGGAGTGGCAGCGTGAACACTGAAGCTTTCTTT.

The rearrangement joins TRBV28 to TRBJ1-2; D call uncertain. V was clipped by 6 bases and J by 2 bases, with 13 bases between them. The CDR3 spans 14 residues. CDR1 and CDR2 (germline): MDHEN, SYDVKM. DNA for the CDR3: TGTGCCAGCAGCTCATTCGCGGGGAACTATGGCTACACCTTC. Its translation is CASSSFAGNYGYTF.

V and J are TRBV15 and TRBJ1-5; D may be TRBD1 (5 bases). The CDR3 is 12 amino acids. V was cut by 3 bases and J by 9 bases, with 9 bases left in between. CDR1 and CDR2 from the germline V gene are LNHNV and YYDKDF (reference sequence). CDR3 protein: CATSSPGRPQHF. The CDR3, as DNA: TGTGCCACCAGCAGCCCAGGGCGGCCCCAGCATTTT.

The V and J genes are TRBV29-1 and TRBJ1-2; D gene unclear. Trimming pared 4 bases from V and 7 bases from J, leaving 13 bases between. Per the germline V gene, CDR1 is SQVTM and CDR2 is ANQGSEA. This CDR3 is 12 amino acids long. CDR3 sequence: CSVAETVGGYTF. In nucleotides, the CDR3 is TGCAGCGTTGCCGAAACAGTGGGTGGCTACACCTTC.

The chain combines TRBV6-5 with TRBJ2-1, with 7 nucleotides matching TRBD2. CDR1 is MNHEY and CDR2 is SVGAGI in the germline V gene. V shed 7 bases, J shed 8 bases, and the junction held 5 bases outside the gene matches. This CDR3 is 12 amino acids long. The CDR3 nucleotides read TGTGCCAGCAAGACTAGCTGGGATGAGCAGTTCTTC. The encoded protein is CASKTSWDEQFF.